The entry below gives a single T cell receptor (beta chain) sequence along with its context. It lacks a known antigen. No base quality information exists; no much larger clone differs at one position. The data derive from a study of cytomegalovirus exposure and HLA in healthy donors (dated by TCRdb to about 2017). About the full investigation: An earlier analysis of approximately 640 of the donors reported more than 250 Gb of sequence data and 100 million to 140 million unique TCR beta sequences from 150 million to 200 million T cells. The study aimed to test whether cataloging public T cell receptors could reveal signatures of past pathogen exposure. Five DR-DQ haplotypes were handled as single units for association and clustering, since linkage in the cohort was strong. To study patterns of TCR occurrence, a later analysis re-analyzed previously published TCR beta repertoires from 500 to 850 donors and added high-resolution HLA genotyping. The study used immunosequencing to profile the T cell repertoires of more than 650 subjects and linked those repertoires to cytomegalovirus serostatus. HLA typing included class I and class II loci at four-digit resolution. Typing coverage varied by locus: about 620-640 donors for A, B, C, DRB1 and DQB1; 522 for DQA1; over 600 for DPA1; roughly 450 for DPB1. Rather than using new phenotypic data, the later analysis identified candidate immune exposures from TCR beta sequences and from how often those sequences occurred across donors. An early release that covered fewer than 800 HLA-typed donors contained about 300 gigabases of sequencing data and 80 million or so unique TCR sequences. All discovery cohort repertoires had been generated using a single sequencing platform. Across 300 to 400 genotyped donors of the cohort, an average of approximately 240,000 unique TCR beta nucleotide sequences per donor were sequenced, and 15% to 20% of those sequences were non-productive. To predict cytomegalovirus infection status, the study combined high-throughput TCR immunosequencing, statistical association of individual TCRs with disease status, and machine learning. Of the 300 to 500 genotyped donors, less than 85% were placed in the genetic ancestry cluster associated with self-reported Caucasian donors. Alongside the repertoire data, information on donor age, sex, ethnicity and CMV serostatus was compiled. Along with the roughly 670-subject first cohort, a separate validation cohort of over 90 different subjects was used. An earlier analysis of roughly 580 of the donors used high-throughput TCR beta sequencing to judge whether each TCR beta V gene segment behaved as functional or pseudogenic. A later genetic analysis used genome-wide SNP genotypes for about 65% of the roughly 700 donors, treating that subset as a discovery cohort. Study-wide conclusions, independent of this receptor: V-gene and J-gene trimming of TCR beta chains was associated with a missense DCLRE1C variant in a later genetic analysis, and the association was replicated in an independent cohort. Most TCR sequences were seen in very few donors, while some public TCRs were found in many individuals. A further reported finding was that TCR beta sequences accurately predicted the HLA-A and HLA-B alleles for most subjects in the first cohort. In the study, approximately 160 TCR beta chains were listed as associated with cytomegalovirus. In a later analysis, HLA-associated TCR beta chains were found to be more clonally expanded and to have lower generation probabilities than equally common non-associated chains. Cytomegalovirus status was reported to be diagnosed by the classifier with high specificity and sensitivity in both the original and validation cohorts. In a later analysis, the rate of TCR association differed among HLA loci, with DRB1 alleles having the most associated TCRs and HLA-C alleles having the fewest. A later analysis reported that several top co-occurrence clusters appeared linked to parvovirus B19, influenza, CMV and Epstein-Barr virus. Correlated functional status among segregating V segments might reflect linkage disequilibrium, but an unknown experimental factor could not be ruled out. The cohort was sequenced for TCR beta chains only, and without alpha or paired-chain data the features that could be detected were limited. Because some donors lacked HLA typing at each locus, the association tests relied only on the typed subset. A group of highly shared sequence variants was considered likely to be a technical artifact of the sequencing pipeline. In a later genetic analysis, fewer N-insertions in productive TCRs were reported among donors in an Asian-associated ancestry cluster than the approximately 670-donor mean. Some IMGT-functional V segments, including TRBV6-2 and TRBV6-3, could not be distinguished by the 87-base-pair reads and were therefore excluded. According to a later analysis, most CMV-associated TCR beta chains appeared to be HLA-restricted, and the HLA associations seemed to be driven largely by CMV exposure. Roughly uniform sequencing depth across donors was assumed in presence/absence analyses, although this assumption may not hold. In an earlier analysis of roughly 560 of the donors, most TCR beta V segments were observed in productive rearrangements about 87% or about 30% of the time, broadly matching IMGT annotations. The authors suggested that the approach could potentially be generalized to other disease states and immunological phenotypes. The earlier analysis of 587 of the donors excluded some 16 rarely observed V segments, including chromosome 9 orphons, because counts were too low. Immune exposure information for the cohort was limited to CMV serostatus. Assigning TCR associations to individual alleles was difficult when HLA alleles, especially DR and DQ, strongly co-occurred. A few of the identified cytomegalovirus-associated TCR beta chains were confirmed in vitro to be specific for cytomegalovirus antigens. At a false discovery rate of 0.05, a later analysis linked approximately 18,000 TCR beta sequences to specific HLA alleles.

V is pruned by 3 bases and J by 3 bases, leaving 8 bases of the junction without a gene match. The CDR1 and CDR2 encoded by the germline V gene are KGHSH and LQKENI. From its cysteine to its phenylalanine, the CDR3 spans 18 amino acids. Only the CDR3 region is kept as DNA, spanning 54 bases read in frame from base 1. The cohort consisted of fewer than 700 healthy bone marrow donors. Cohort members were all nominally healthy when sampled, although unrecorded immune exposures were likely present. The donor was CMV seronegative and belonged to the group of approximately 320 seronegative cohort members. Each donor provided a peripheral blood sample, and peripheral blood mononuclear cells were used for TCR beta sequencing. The Qiagen DNeasy Blood Extraction Kit was used to extract genomic DNA from the blood cell samples. Preparation of the library involved the immunoSEQ multiplex PCR assay. For the multiplex PCR, a mixture combining 60 forward primers for TCR Vbeta segments and 13 reverse primers for TCR Jbeta segments was used. The CDR3 region of rearranged TCR beta genes was amplified from genomic DNA with a multiplex PCR assay. On the Illumina HiSeq System, the amplified TCR beta libraries were sequenced as 87-base-pair reads. The authors' pipeline ran thus. Across the 600 to 700 repertoires, a later analysis counted some 80 million unique TCR beta chains, 8.5 million to 12 million of which were shared by at least two donors. A nearest-neighbor algorithm error-corrected the raw reads and collapsed the reads into unique sequences, merging closely related sequences to remove PCR and sequencing errors. CDR3 sequences were aligned to IMGT reference sequences to assign V, D and J gene segments. For a sequence to be retained, a match of at least six nucleotides to both a V gene segment and a J gene segment was required. A rearrangement was called productive if the CDR3 had no stop codons and remained in frame with V and J, and every other rearrangement was called non-productive. Following IMGT convention, CDR3 was defined as the stretch from the second conserved V-encoded cysteine up to the conserved J-encoded phenylalanine. In an earlier analysis of around 600 of the donors, sequences lacking an unambiguous match to a single V gene segment were excluded. An earlier analysis of a few hundred of the donors classified V segments as functional when productive rearrangements were above 56.7% and as segregating when the standard deviation between donors was above 5%. A statistical classification framework was built to diagnose cytomegalovirus status from the catalog of TCR beta chain sequences. A later analysis assigned V and J genes by comparing TCR nucleotide sequences with IMGT/GENE-DB human TR gene sequences. A later analysis assigned CDR3 sequences and most-parsimonious VDJ recombination scenarios with the TCRdist pipeline. In a later analysis, each TCR beta chain was defined by its CDR3 amino acid sequence together with its V-gene family, and reads without a unique V-gene family were excluded. To address suspected cross-contamination and a sequencing artifact, a later analysis removed roughly 580 highly shared, low-generation-probability nucleotide sequences. In a later analysis, a clonal expansion index for each public chain was calculated from normalized within-repertoire ranks of inferred template counts. Generation probabilities in a later analysis came from a VDJ recombination model fitted to out-of-frame rearrangements, and those results were checked against IGoR. A later analysis scored TCR-TCR, TCR-HLA and TCR-CMV co-occurrence with hypergeometric tests, applying a repertoire-size bias correction to TCR pairs. To estimate false discovery rates, a later analysis permuted the HLA or CMV assignments 20 times. A later analysis grouped co-occurring TCRs with DBSCAN, adding TCRdist sequence similarity when clustering within HLA-allele-positive subsets. Repertoires with fewer than 30,000 or more than 120,000 public chains were left out of co-occurrence clustering, as were about five repertoires with anomalous nucleotide sharing. What TCRdb holds here is the immuneACCESS table cut down to in-frame rearrangements. Part of the clones is not present; checked against another copy, under half of the missing clones reflect an unresolved V gene, and the others are unexplained. Clone size and the V and J calls come from that table; the DNA yielded D and trimming. Present in this sample are about 170,000 clones, under 80% of which were seen just once. The biggest ten clones account for just under 3% of the sample.

This sequence was found in a man aged 35 to 55 in good health and CMV-seronegative. The V gene is TRBV18 and the J gene is TRBJ1-4, and 12 bases in between align with TRBD1. Input material: PBMCs. The sequenced DNA is TGTGCCAGCTCACCTGACGGGACAGGGGGCCTGTCTAATGAAAAACTGTTTTTT. It encodes CASSPDGTGGLSNEKLFF.